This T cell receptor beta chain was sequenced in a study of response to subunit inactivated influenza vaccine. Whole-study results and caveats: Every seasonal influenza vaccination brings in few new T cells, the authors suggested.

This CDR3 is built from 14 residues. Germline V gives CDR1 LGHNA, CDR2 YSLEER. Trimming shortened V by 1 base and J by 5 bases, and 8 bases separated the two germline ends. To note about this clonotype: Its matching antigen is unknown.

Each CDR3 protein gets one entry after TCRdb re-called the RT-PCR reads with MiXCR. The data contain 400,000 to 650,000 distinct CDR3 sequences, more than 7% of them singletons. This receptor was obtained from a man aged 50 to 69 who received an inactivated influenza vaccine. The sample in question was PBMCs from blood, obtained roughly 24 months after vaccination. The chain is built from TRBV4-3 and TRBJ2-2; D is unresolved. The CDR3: CASSQGPKTGELFF. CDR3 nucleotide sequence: TGCGCCAGCAGCCAAGGGCCAAAAACCGGGGAGCTGTTTTTT.